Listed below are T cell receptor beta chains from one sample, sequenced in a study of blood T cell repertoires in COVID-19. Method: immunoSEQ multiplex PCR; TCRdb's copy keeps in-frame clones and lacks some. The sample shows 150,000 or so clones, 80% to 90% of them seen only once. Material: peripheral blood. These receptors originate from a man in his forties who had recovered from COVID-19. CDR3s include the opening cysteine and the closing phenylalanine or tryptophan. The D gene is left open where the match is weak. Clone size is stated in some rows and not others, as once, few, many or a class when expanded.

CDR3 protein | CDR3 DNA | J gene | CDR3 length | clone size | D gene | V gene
CAARRNANTGELFF | TGTGCCGCCCGGCGGAATGCGAACACCGGGGAGCTGTTTTTT | TRBJ2-2 | 14 | - | - | TRBV28
CASSLQGFEQYF | TGTGCCAGCTCTTTACAGGGTTTCGAGCAGTACTTC | TRBJ2-7 | 12 | - | - | TRBV18
CSVEGGQDYGYTF | TGCAGCGTTGAAGGAGGGCAGGACTATGGCTACACCTTC | TRBJ1-2 | 13 | - | - | TRBV29-1
CASSSGGSAGNTIYF | TGCGCCAGCAGCTCAGGGGGCAGCGCTGGAAACACCATATATTTT | TRBJ1-3 | 15 | - | TRBD1 | TRBV5-1
CASSPTGVGDGYTF | TGTGCCAGTAGTCCCACAGGGGTTGGAGATGGCTACACCTTC | TRBJ1-2 | 14 | - | TRBD1 | TRBV19
CASSPRQSSGNTIYF | TGTGCCAGCAGCCCGAGACAAAGCTCTGGAAACACCATATATTTT | TRBJ1-3 | 15 | - | - | TRBV7-6
CASSDLMGRTDEQYF | TGTGCCAGCAGTGACTTAATGGGGAGGACCGACGAGCAGTACTTC | TRBJ2-7 | 15 | - | - | TRBV2
CASTSGTGVPNTIYF | TGTGCCAGCACCTCAGGGACAGGGGTCCCAAACACCATATATTTT | TRBJ1-3 | 15 | - | TRBD1 | TRBV11-2
CASSLWEGNTEAFF | TGTGCCAGCAGCTTATGGGAGGGAAACACTGAAGCTTTCTTT | TRBJ1-1 | 14 | - | - | TRBV5-4
CASSSGTAKFF | TGTGCCAGCAGTTCTGGGACAGCCAAGTTCTTC | TRBJ2-1 | 11 | once | TRBD1 | TRBV27
CASSQDWGQYGTNINNEQFF | TGCGCCAGCAGCCAAGATTGGGGACAATACGGGACTAATATTAACAATGAGCAGTTCTTC | TRBJ2-1 | 20 | - | - | TRBV4-1
CASDDRGNTIYF | TGTGCCAGTGACGACAGGGGAAACACCATATATTTT | TRBJ1-3 | 12 | - | - | TRBV12-3/TRBV12-4
CASKASPTSSQYF | TGTGCCAGCAAGGCGTCACCGACTAGCTCGCAGTATTTT | TRBJ2-3 | 13 | once | TRBD2 | TRBV2
CASSYSGGAGYTF | TGTGCCAGCAGTTACTCAGGGGGCGCTGGCTACACCTTC | TRBJ1-2 | 13 | - | TRBD1 | TRBV6-2/TRBV6-3
CASSLTSDSYEQYF | TGTGCCAGCAGTTTAACTAGCGACTCCTACGAGCAGTACTTC | TRBJ2-7 | 14 | - | TRBD2 | TRBV28
CASSSAGTQYF | TGTGCCAGCAGCTCCGCCGGGACCCAGTACTTC | TRBJ2-5 | 11 | - | - | TRBV11-2
CAISDLPGQGGEQYF | TGTGCCATCAGTGATCTCCCAGGACAGGGAGGCGAGCAGTACTTC | TRBJ2-7 | 15 | - | TRBD1 | TRBV10-3
CASSLAGTWEETQYF | TGTGCCAGCAGCTTAGCCGGGACTTGGGAAGAGACCCAGTACTTC | TRBJ2-5 | 15 | - | - | TRBV7-6
CAWSRASGYTDTQYF | TGTGCCTGGAGTCGAGCTAGCGGCTACACAGATACGCAGTATTTT | TRBJ2-3 | 15 | - | TRBD2 | TRBV30
CASSQDFRDSEAFF | TGTGCCAGCAGCCAAGATTTTCGGGACAGTGAAGCTTTCTTT | TRBJ1-1 | 14 | - | TRBD1 | TRBV3-1/TRBV3-2
CAGRDGNYGYTF | TGTGCCGGGCGGGACGGAAACTATGGCTACACCTTC | TRBJ1-2 | 12 | - | - | TRBV19
CSVEADLPGGELFF | TGCAGCGTTGAAGCGGACTTGCCCGGGGGGGAGCTGTTTTTT | TRBJ2-2 | 14 | - | - | TRBV29-1